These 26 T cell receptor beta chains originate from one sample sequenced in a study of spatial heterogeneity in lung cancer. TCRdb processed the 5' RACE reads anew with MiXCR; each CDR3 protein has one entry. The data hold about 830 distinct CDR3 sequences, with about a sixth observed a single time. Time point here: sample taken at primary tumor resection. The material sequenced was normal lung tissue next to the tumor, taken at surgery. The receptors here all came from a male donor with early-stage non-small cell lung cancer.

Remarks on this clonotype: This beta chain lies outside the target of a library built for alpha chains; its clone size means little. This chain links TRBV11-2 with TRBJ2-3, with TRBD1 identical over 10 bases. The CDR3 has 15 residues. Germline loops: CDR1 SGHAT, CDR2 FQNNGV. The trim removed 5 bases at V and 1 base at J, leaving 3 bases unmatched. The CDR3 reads CASSPGTGGTDTQYF. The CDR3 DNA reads TGTGCCAGCAGCCCGGGGACAGGGGGCACAGATACGCAGTATTTT.

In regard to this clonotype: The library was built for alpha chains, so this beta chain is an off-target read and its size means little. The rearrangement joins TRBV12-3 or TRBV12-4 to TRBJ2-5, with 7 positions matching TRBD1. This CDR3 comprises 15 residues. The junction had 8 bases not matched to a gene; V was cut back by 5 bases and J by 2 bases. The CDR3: CASSAWDSQQETQYF. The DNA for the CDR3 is TGTGCCAGCAGTGCCTGGGACAGCCAACAAGAGACCCAGTACTTC.

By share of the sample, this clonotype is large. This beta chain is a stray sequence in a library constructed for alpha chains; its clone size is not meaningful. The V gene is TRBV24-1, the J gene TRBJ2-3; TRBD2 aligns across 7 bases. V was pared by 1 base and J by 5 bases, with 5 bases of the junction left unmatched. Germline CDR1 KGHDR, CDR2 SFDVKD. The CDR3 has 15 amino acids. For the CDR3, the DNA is TGTGCCACCAGTGATTTAGCGGGAAGAGGAGATACGCAGTATTTT. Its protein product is CATSDLAGRGDTQYF.

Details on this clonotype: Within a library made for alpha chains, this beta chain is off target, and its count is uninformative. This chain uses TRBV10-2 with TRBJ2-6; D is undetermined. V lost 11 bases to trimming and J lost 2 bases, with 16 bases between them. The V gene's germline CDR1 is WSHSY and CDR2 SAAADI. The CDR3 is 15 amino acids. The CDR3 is CALVVYAPGANVLTF. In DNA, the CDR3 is TGCGCCCTCGTGGTTTACGCTCCTGGGGCCAACGTCCTGACTTTC.

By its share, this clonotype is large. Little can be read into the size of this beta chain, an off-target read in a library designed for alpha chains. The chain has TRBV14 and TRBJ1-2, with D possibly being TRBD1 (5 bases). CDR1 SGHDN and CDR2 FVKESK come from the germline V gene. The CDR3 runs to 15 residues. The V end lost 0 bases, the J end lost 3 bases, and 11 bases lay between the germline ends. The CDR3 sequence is CASSQDRDQYYGYTF. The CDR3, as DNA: TGTGCCAGCAGCCAAGACAGGGACCAGTACTATGGCTACACCTTC.

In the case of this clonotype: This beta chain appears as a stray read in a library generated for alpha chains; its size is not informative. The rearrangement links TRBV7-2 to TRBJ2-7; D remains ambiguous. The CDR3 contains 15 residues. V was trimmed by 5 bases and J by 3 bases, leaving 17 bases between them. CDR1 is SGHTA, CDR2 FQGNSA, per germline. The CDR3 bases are TGTGCCAGCAGCCCAGAGTTTTCCAGACACTACGAGCAGTACTTC. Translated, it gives CASSPEFSRHYEQYF.

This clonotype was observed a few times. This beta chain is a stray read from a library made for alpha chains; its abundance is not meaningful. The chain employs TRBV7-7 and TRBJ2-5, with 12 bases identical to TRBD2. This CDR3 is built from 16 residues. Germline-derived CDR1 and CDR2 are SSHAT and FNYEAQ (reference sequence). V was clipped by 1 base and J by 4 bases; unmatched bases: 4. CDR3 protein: CASSLGLAGVGETQYF. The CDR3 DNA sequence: TGTGCCAGCAGCTTAGGACTAGCGGGAGTTGGAGAGACCCAGTACTTC.

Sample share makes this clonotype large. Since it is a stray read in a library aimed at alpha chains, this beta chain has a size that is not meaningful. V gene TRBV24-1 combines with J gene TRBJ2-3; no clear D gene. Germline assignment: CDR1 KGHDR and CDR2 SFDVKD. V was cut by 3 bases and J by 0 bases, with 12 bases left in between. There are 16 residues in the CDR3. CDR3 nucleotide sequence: TGTGCCACCAGTGATCGACAAGGATCAAGCACAGATACGCAGTATTTT. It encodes CATSDRQGSSTDTQYF.

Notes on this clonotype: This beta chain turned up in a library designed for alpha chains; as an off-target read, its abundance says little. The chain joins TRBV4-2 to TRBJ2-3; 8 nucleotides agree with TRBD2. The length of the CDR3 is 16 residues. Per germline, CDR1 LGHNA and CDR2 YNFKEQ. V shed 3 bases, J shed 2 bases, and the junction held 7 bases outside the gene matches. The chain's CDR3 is CASSQEGLANTDTQYF. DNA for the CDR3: TGTGCCAGCAGCCAGGAAGGACTAGCCAACACAGATACGCAGTATTTT.

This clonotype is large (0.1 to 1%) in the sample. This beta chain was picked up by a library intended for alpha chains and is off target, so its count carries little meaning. CDR3 in DNA: TGTGCCACCAGTCCTCAGGGTTCTGGGGCCAACGTCCTGACTTTC. Amino acids: CATSPQGSGANVLTF. The chain carries TRBV24-1 and TRBJ2-6, with D possibly being TRBD1 (5 bases). Per the germline V gene, CDR1 is KGHDR and CDR2 is SFDVKD. The CDR3 runs 15 residues. V dropped 6 bases and J dropped 1 base, with 9 bases sitting between them.

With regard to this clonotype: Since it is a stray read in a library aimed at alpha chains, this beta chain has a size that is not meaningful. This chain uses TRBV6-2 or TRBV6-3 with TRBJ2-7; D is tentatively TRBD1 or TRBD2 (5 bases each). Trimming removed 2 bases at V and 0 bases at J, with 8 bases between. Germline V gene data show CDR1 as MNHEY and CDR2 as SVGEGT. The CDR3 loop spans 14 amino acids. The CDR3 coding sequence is TGTGCCAGCAGTTACGGTGGGGGCTCCTACGAGCAGTACTTC. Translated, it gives CASSYGGGSYEQYF.

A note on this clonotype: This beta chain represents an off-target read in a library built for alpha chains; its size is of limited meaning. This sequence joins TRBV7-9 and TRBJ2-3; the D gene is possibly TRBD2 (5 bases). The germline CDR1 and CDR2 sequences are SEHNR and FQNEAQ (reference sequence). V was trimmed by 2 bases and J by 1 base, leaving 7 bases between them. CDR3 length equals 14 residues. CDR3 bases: TGTGCCAGCAGCTTATCGAGGGGCACAGATACGCAGTATTTT. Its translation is CASSLSRGTDTQYF.

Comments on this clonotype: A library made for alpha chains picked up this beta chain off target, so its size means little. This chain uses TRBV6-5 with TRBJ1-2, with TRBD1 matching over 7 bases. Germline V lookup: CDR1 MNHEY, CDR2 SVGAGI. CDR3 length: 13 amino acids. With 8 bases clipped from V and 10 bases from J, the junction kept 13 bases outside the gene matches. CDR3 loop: CASLDRARSAYTF. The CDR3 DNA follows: TGTGCCAGCCTAGACAGGGCTCGAAGTGCCTACACCTTC.

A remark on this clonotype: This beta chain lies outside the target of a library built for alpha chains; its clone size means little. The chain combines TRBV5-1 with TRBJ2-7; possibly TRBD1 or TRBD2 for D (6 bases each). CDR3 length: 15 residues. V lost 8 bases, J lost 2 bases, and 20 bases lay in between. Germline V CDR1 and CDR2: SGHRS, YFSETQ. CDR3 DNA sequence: TGCGCCAGTAGGGAAAGGGGGGACACCACCTACGAGCAGTACTTC. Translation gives CASRERGDTTYEQYF.

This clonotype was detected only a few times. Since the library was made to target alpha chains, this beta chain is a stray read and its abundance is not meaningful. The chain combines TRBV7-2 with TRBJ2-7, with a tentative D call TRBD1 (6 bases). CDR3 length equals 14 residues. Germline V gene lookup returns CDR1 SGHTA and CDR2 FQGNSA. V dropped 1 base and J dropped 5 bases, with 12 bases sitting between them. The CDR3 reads CASSLDGTLDEQYF. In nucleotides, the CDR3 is TGTGCCAGCAGCTTAGACGGGACATTGGACGAGCAGTACTTC.

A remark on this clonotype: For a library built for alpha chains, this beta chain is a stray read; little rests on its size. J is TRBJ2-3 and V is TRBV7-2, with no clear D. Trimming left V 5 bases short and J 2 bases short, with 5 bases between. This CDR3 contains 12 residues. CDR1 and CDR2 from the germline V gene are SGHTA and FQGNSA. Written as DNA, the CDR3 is TGTGCCAGCAGCCGCTACACAGATACGCAGTATTTT. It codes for CASSRYTDTQYF.

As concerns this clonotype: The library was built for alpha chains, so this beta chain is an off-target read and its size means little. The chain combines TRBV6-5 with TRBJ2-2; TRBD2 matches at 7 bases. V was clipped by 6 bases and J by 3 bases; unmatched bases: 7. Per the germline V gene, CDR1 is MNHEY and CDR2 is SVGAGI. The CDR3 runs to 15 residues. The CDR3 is CASRRGLRHTGELFF. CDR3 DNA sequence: TGTGCCAGCAGGAGGGGACTACGTCACACCGGGGAGCTGTTTTTT.

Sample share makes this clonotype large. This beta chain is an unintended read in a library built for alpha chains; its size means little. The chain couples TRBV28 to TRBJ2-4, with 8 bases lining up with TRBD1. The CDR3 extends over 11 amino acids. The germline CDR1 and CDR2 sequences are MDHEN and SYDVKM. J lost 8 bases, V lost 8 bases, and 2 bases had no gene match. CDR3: CASDRGDIQYF. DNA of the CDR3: TGTGCCAGCGACAGGGGAGACATTCAGTACTTC.

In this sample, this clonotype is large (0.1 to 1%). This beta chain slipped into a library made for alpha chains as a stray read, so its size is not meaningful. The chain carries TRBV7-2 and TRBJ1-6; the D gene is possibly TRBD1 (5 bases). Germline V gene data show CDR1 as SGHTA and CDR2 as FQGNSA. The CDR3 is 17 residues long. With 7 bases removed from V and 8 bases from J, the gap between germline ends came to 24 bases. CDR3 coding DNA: TGTGCCAGCAACACCCCGAGAGGGGTGGGGGAGGATTCACCCCTCCACTTT. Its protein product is CASNTPRGVGEDSPLHF.

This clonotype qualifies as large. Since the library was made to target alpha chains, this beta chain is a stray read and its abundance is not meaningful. This chain's CDR3 is CSAKGGGSYNEQFF. Written as DNA, the CDR3 is TGCAGTGCAAAGGGCGGAGGCTCCTACAATGAGCAGTTCTTC. This chain uses TRBV20-1 with TRBJ2-1, with a tentative D call TRBD2 (5 bases). Germline CDR1 DFQATT, CDR2 SNEGSKA (reference sequence). The CDR3 totals 14 residues. The V gene lost 6 bases and the J gene lost 0 bases, with 12 bases spanning the gap.

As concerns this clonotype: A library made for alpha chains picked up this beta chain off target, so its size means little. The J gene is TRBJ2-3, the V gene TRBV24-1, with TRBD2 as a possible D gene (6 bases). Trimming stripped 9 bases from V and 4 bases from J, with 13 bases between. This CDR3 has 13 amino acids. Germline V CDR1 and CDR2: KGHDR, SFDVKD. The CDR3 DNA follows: TGTGCCACCGGAGGGGAGAACGCAGATACGCAGTATTTT. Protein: CATGGENADTQYF.

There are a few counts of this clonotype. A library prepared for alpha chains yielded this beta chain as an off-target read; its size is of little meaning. The DNA for the CDR3 is TGTGCCAGCAGCTTATCAGGGGGCACAGATACGCAGTATTTT. As protein: CASSLSGGTDTQYF. The J gene is TRBJ2-3, the V gene TRBV7-8; tentative D call: TRBD1 (6 bases). V was pared by 2 bases and J by 1 base, with 7 bases between. Germline CDR1 reads SGHVS; CDR2 reads FQNEAQ. The CDR3 runs to 14 residues.

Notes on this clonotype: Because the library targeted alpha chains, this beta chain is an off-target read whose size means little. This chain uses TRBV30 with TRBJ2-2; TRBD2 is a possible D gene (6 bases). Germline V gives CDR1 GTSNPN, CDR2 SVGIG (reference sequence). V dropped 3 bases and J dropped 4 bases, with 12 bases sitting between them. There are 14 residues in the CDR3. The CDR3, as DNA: TGTGCCTGGAGCCGACTAGGGACCACCGGGGAGCTGTTTTTT. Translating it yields CAWSRLGTTGELFF.

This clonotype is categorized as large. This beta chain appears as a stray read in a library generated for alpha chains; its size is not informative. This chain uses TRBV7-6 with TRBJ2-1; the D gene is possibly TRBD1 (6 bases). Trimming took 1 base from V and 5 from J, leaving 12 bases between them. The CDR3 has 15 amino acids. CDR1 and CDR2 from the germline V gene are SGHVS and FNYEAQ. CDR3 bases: TGTGCCAGCAGCTTAGTAGGGACACGAGACAATGAGCAGTTCTTC. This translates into CASSLVGTRDNEQFF.

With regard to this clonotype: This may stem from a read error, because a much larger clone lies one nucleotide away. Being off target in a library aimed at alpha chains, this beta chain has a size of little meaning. CDR3 protein: CASGLVGESYEQYF. Written as DNA, the CDR3 is TGTGCCAGCGGCTTAGTCGGAGAGTCCTACGAGCAGTACTTC. This chain links TRBV7-9 with TRBJ2-7; D unresolved. Germline assignment: CDR1 SEHNR and CDR2 FQNEAQ (reference sequence). The CDR3 has 14 residues.

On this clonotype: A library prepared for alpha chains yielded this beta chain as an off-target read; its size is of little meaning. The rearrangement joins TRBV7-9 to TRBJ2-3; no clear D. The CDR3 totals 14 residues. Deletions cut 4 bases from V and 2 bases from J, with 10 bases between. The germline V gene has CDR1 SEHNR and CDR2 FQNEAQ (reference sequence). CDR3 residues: CASSSPSTTDTQYF. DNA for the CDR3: TGTGCCAGCAGCTCTCCCTCGACCACAGATACGCAGTATTTT. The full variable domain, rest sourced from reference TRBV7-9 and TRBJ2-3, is DTGVSQNPRHKITKRGQNVTFRCDPISEHNRLYWYRQTLGQGPEFLTYFQNEAQLEKSRLLSDRFSAERPKGSFSTLEIQRTEQGDSAMYLCASSSPSTTDTQYFGPGTRLTVL.